The T cell receptor (beta chain) under discussion was sequenced for a study of cytomegalovirus exposure and HLA in healthy donors. Background on the study: There were some 120 million unique TCR beta sequences, drawn from approximately 180 million T cells, in an earlier analysis. From HLA-typed donors, an early data release held around 80 million unique TCRs.

This CDR3 region has 15 residues. Worth noting for this clone: Its antigen is unidentified.

PCR was performed using 60 Vbeta and 13 Jbeta primers. The assay was immunoSEQ multiplex PCR, and TCRdb's table has in-frame clones only and misses some. Seen here are 85,000 to 100,000 clones, around 64% observed once, and the top ten hold around 3.5%. Overall study findings and caveats: In a later analysis, a missense DCLRE1C variant was linked to TCR beta V- and J-gene trimming.

The sample comprised PBMCs. The V call is TRBV21-1, the J call TRBJ2-1; whether TRBD1, the table's D call, matches the DNA was not checked. TRBV21-1 is deemed a pseudogene. This sequence originates from a man aged 55 to 70 in good health and CMV-seronegative. The CDR3 nucleotides read TGTGCCAGCAGCAATCTTTGGGACAGTAACAATGAGCAGTTCTTC. It translates to CASSNLWDSNNEQFF.